Presented here are 10 T cell receptor beta chains from one specimen sequenced in a study of blood T cells in healthy people across ages. Combining a sample-barcoded 5' primer with a J-beta primer mix, a second PCR ran for roughly 7 to 12 cycles. TCRdb reanalysed the 5' RACE reads using MiXCR and keeps one entry per CDR3 protein. The table includes some 1,000,000 distinct CDR3 sequences, 25% detected once. The sample was also reused in another study, on T cells of mothers and their children.

Input material: blood. These receptor sequences come from a girl under 10 years old in good health.

Only a few counts were recorded for this clonotype. The chain has TRBV4-3 and TRBJ1-6; 8 positions agree with TRBD1. The CDR3 totals 20 residues. The germline CDR1 and CDR2 sequences are LGHNA and YSLEER. Trimming removed 0 bases from V and 8 bases from J; junction bases left unmatched: 18. CDR3 sequence reads: CASSQEGLSTVGQVDSPLHF. The CDR3, as DNA: TGCGCCAGCAGCCAAGAAGGCCTATCGACCGTGGGACAGGTTGATTCACCCCTCCACTTT.

The rearrangement uses TRBV12-3 or TRBV12-4 and TRBJ2-5, with TRBD1 as a possible D gene (5 bases). The V end lost 5 bases, the J end lost 7 bases, and 14 bases lay between the germline ends. This CDR3 has 13 amino acids. CDR3 nucleotide sequence: TGTGCCAGCAGTCCGGACGGTGGGGCGACCCAGTACTTC. Encoded protein: CASSPDGGATQYF.

For this clonotype: Sequence at one end of the junction differs from germline and may be a read error. J is TRBJ2-5 and V is TRBV12-3 or TRBV12-4, with 12 bases fitting TRBD2. The CDR3 spans 16 residues. CDR3 sequence: CAGSLGGLAGQETQYF. In DNA, the CDR3 is TGTGCCGGCAGTTTGGGGGGACTAGCGGGCCAAGAGACCCAGTACTTC.

V usage is TRBV6-6 and J usage is TRBJ1-5, with a tentative D call TRBD1 (6 bases). CDR1 is MNHNY and CDR2 is SVGAGI in the germline V gene (reference sequence). The V end lost 6 bases, the J end lost 1 base, and 13 bases lay between the germline ends. The CDR3 runs 15 residues. CDR3 residues: CASSPTGLSNQPQHF. The DNA for the CDR3 is TGTGCCAGCAGCCCTACAGGGCTAAGCAATCAGCCCCAGCATTTT.

This clonotype was seen a handful of times. The chain uses TRBV7-2 and TRBJ1-2, with TRBD1 as a possible D gene (6 bases). V was trimmed by 2 bases and J by 8 bases, leaving 12 bases between them. Germline values: CDR1 SGHTA, CDR2 FQGNSA. The length of the CDR3 is 13 residues. The CDR3 loop is CASSLQQGLGYTF. For the CDR3, the DNA is TGTGCCAGCAGCTTACAACAGGGCCTGGGCTACACCTTC.

Worth noting for this clonotype: Since the CDR3 does not end with the conserved phenylalanine or tryptophan, this likely comes from a read error. The chain recombines TRBV7-9 with TRBJ2-7; the match to TRBD1 covers 9 bases. This CDR3 is built from 14 residues. Germline V gene sequence: CDR1 SEHNR, CDR2 FQNEAQ (reference sequence). The V gene end was trimmed by 5 bases and the J gene end by 2 bases; junction bases not matched to a gene: 4. CDR3 region: CASSPRDRAYEQYL. The DNA for the CDR3 is TGTGCCAGCAGCCCGAGGGACAGGGCCTACGAGCAGTACCTC.

V gene TRBV7-2 combines with J gene TRBJ1-2, with 8 bases lining up with TRBD1. This CDR3 contains 14 residues. Germline values: CDR1 SGHTA, CDR2 FQGNSA. V gave up 10 bases and J gave up 2 bases; unmatched junction bases: 9. CDR3 sequence reads: CANRAGGGNYGYTF. The CDR3 coding sequence is TGTGCCAACAGAGCAGGGGGCGGGAACTATGGCTACACCTTC.

The V gene is TRBV14, the J gene TRBJ2-5, with D maybe TRBD2 (5 bases). The better agreement between TRBJ2-7 and the DNA end casts doubt on the J call. Germline V lookup: CDR1 SGHDN, CDR2 FVKESK. CDR3 length: 15 residues. CDR3 in amino acids: CASSQEEVAFNEQYF. In DNA form, the CDR3 reads TGTGCCAGCAGCCAAGAGGAGGTGGCTTTCAACGAGCAGTACTTC.

The chain combines TRBV27 with TRBJ2-5, with D perhaps TRBD2 (5 bases). The CDR3 has 14 residues. Per the germline V gene, CDR1 is MNHEY and CDR2 is SMNVEV (reference sequence). V was clipped by 6 bases and J by 5 bases, with 16 bases between them. The chain's CDR3 is CASSEADGAETQYF. The CDR3 coding sequence is TGTGCCAGCAGCGAAGCGGACGGCGCCGAGACCCAGTACTTC.

The V gene is TRBV12-3 or TRBV12-4, the J gene TRBJ2-5; D is unclear. The J call may not be correct, given that the DNA end is closer to TRBJ2-1. The CDR3 spans 11 residues. CDR3 loop: CASSDQNEQFF. The CDR3 nucleotides are TGTGCCAGCAGTGACCAAAATGAGCAGTTCTTC.